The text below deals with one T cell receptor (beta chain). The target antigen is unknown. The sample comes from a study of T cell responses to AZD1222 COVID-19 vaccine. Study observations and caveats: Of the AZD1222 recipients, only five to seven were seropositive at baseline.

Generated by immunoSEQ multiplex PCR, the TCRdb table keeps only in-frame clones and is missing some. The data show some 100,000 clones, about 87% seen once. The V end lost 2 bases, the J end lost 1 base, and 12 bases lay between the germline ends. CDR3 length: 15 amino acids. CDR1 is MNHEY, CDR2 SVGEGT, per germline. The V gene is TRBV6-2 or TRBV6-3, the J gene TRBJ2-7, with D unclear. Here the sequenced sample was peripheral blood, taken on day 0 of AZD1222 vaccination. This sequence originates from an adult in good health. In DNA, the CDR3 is TGTGCCAGCAGTTACGAACGGTCCCCTTCCTACGAGCAGTACTTC. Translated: CASSYERSPSYEQYF.